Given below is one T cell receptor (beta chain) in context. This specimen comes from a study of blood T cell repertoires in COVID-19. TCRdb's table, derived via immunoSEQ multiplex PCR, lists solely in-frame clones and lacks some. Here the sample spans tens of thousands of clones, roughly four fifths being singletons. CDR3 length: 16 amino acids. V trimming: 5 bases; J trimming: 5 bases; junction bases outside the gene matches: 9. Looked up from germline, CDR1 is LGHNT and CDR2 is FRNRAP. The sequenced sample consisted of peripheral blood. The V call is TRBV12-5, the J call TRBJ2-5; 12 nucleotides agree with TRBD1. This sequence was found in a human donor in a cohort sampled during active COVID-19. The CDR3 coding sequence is TGTGCTAGTGGTGCTCCCGGGACAGGGGGCGCGGAGACCCAGTACTTC. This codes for CASGAPGTGGAETQYF.